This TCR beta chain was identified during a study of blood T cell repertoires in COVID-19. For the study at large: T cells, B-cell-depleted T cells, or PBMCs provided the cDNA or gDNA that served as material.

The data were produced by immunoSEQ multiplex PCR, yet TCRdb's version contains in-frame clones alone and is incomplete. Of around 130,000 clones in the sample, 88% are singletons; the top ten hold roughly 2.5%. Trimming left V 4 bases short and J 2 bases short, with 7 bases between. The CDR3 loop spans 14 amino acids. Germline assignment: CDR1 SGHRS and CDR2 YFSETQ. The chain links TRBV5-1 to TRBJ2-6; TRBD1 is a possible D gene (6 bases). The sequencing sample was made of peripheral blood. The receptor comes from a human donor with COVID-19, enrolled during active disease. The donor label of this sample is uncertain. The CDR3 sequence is CASSRDTGANVLTF. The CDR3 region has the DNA TGCGCCAGCAGCCGGGACACTGGGGCCAACGTCCTGACTTTC.